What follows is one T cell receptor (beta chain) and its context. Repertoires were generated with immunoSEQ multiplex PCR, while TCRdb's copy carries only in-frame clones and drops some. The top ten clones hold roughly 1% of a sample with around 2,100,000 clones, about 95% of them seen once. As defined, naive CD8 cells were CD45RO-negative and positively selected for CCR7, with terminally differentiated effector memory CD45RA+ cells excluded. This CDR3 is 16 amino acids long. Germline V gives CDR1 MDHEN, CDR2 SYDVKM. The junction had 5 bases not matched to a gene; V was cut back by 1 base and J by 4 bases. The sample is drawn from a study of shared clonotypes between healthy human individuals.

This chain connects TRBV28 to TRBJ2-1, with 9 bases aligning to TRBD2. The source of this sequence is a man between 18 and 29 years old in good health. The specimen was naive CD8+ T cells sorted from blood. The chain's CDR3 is CASSLYPSGAYNEQFF. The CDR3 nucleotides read TGTGCCAGCAGTTTATATCCTAGCGGGGCTTACAATGAGCAGTTCTTC.